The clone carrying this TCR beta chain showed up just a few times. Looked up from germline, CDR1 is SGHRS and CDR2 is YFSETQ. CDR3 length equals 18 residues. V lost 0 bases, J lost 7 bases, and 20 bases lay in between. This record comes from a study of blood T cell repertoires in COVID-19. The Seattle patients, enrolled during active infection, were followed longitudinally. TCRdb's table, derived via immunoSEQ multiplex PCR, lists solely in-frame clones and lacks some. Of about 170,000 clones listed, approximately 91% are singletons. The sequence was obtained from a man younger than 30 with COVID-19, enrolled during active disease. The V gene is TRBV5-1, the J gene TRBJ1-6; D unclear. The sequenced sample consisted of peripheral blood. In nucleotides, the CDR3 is TGCGCCAGCAGCTTGGACGCCGGCAGACCAGGAGGAAATTCACCCCTCCACTTT. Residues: CASSLDAGRPGGNSPLHF.